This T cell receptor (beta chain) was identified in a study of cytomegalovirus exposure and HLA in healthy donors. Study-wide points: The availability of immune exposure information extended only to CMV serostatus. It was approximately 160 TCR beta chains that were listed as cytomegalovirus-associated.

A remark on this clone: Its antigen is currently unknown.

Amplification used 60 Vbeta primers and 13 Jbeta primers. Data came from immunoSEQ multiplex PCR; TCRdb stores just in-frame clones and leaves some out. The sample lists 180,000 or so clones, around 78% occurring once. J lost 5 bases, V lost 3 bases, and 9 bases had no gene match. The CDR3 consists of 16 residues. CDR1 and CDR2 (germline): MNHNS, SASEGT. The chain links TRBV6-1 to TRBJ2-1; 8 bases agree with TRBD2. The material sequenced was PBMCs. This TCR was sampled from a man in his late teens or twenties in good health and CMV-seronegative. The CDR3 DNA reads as TGTGCCAGCAGTGATAATGTTGTGCGGGGGGACAATGAGCAGTTCTTC. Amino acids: CASSDNVVRGDNEQFF.